This T cell receptor beta chain comes out of a study of T-cell reconstitution after alpha-beta-depleted transplantation in children. Study-level results: T-cell counts and diversity at one year post-transplant came mainly from newly produced T cells.

Germline V gene lookup returns CDR1 MNHEY and CDR2 SVGAGI. The CDR3 is 15 residues long. Unmatched junction bases numbered 5, after V lost 4 bases and J lost 2 bases. The sample holds a few counts of this clonotype. What it binds is unknown. Preparation of the TCRbeta library was carried out with unique molecular identifiers. One entry per CDR3 protein, called by TCRdb with MiXCR from the PCR reads. The sample includes roughly 340,000 distinct CDR3 sequences, roughly 15% seen only once; the top ten take roughly 40%. The chain carries TRBV6-5 and TRBJ2-3; 8 positions match TRBD2. Material: PBMCs, mostly from graft donor cells, obtained 360 days after TCRalphabeta/CD19-depleted stem cell transplant. This sequence was found in a male patient aged 2-15 years who had a stem cell transplant for acute lymphoblastic leukemia, so the T cells may come from the graft donor. In DNA form, the CDR3 reads TGTGCCAGCAGTTCCGGGACTAGGTACACAGATACGCAGTATTTT. It encodes CASSSGTRYTDTQYF.